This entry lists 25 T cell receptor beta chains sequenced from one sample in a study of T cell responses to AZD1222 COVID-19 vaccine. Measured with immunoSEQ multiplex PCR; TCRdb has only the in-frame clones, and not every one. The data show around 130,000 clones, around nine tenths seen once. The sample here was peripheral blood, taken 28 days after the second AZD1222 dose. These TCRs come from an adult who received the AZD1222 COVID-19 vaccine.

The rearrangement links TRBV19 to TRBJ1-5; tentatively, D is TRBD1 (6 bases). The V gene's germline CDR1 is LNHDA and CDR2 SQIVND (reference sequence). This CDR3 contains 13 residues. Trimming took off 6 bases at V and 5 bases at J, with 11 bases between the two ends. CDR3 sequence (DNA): TGTGCCAGTAGCCCGGACAGAGATCAGCCCCAGCATTTT. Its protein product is CASSPDRDQPQHF.

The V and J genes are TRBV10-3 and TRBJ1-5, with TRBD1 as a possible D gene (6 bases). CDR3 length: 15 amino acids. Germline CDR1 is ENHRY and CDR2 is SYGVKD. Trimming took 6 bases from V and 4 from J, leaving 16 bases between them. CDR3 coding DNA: TGTGCCATCAGCCAGGGAGGGGGGCGGAATCAGCCCCAGCATTTT. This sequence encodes CAISQGGGRNQPQHF.

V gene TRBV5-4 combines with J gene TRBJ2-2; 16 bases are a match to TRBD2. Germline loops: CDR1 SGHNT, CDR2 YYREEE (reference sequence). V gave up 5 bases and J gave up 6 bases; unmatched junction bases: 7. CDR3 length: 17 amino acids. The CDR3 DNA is TGTGCCAGCAGGACGGGACTAGCGGGAGGGCTTGCCGGGGAGCTGTTTTTT. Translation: CASRTGLAGGLAGELFF.

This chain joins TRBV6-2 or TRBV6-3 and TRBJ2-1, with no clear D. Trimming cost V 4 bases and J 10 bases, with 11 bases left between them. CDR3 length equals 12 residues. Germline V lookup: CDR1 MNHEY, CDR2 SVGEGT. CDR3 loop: CASSFWGKEQFF. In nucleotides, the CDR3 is TGTGCCAGCAGTTTCTGGGGTAAGGAGCAGTTCTTC.

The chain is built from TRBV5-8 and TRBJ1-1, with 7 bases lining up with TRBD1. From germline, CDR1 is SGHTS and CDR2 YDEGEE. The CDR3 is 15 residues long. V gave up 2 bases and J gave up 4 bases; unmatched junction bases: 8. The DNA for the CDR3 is TGTGCCAGCAGCTTAAACAGGGGATACATCACTGAAGCTTTCTTT. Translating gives CASSLNRGYITEAFF.

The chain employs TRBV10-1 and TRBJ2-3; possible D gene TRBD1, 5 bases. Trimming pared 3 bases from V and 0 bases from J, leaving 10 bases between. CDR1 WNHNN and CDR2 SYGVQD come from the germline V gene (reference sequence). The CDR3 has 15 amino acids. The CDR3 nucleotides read TGCGCCAGCAGTGACAGGGTTGAGAGCACAGATACGCAGTATTTT. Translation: CASSDRVESTDTQYF.

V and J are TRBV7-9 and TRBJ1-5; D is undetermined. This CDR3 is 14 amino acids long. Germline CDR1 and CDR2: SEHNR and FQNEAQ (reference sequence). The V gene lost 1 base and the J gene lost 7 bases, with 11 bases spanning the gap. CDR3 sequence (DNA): TGTGCCAGCAGCTTAGGTTCAAGCGGCCAGCCCCAGCATTTT. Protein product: CASSLGSSGQPQHF.

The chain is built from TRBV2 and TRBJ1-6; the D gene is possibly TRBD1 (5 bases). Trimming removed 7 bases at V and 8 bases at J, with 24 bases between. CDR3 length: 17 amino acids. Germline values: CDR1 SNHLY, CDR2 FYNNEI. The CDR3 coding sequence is TGTGCCAGCAAGGGATACCGGGTACGGAGAGGGGATTCACCCCTCCACTTT. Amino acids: CASKGYRVRRGDSPLHF.

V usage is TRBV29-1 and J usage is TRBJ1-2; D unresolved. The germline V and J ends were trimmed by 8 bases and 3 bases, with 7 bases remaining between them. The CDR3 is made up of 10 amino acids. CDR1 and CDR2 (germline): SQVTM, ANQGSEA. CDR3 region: CSTQDYGYTF. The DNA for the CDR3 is TGCAGCACTCAGGACTATGGCTACACCTTC. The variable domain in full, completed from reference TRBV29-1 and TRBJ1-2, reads SAVISQKPSRDICQRGTSLTIQCQVDSQVTMMFWYRQQPGQSLTLIATANQGSEATYESGFVIDKFPISRPNLTFSTLTVSNMSPEDSSIYLCSTQDYGYTFGSGTRLTVV.

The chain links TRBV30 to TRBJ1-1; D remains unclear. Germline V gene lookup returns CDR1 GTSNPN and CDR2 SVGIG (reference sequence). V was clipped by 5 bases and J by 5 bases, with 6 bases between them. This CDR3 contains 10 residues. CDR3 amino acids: CAWSETEAFF. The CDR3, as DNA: TGTGCCTGGTCAGAAACTGAAGCTTTCTTT.

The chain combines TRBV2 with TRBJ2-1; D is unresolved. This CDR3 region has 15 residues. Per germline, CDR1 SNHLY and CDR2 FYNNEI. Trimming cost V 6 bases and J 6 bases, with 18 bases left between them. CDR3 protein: CASSGRRTLSNEQFF. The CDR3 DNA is TGTGCCAGCAGCGGCAGAAGGACCCTATCCAATGAGCAGTTCTTC. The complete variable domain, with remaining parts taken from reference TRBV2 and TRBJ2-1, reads EPEVTQTPSHQVTQMGQEVILRCVPISNHLYFYWYRQILGQKVEFLVSFYNNEISEKSEIFDDQFSVERPDGSNFTLKIRSTKLEDSAMYFCASSGRRTLSNEQFFGPGTRLTVL.

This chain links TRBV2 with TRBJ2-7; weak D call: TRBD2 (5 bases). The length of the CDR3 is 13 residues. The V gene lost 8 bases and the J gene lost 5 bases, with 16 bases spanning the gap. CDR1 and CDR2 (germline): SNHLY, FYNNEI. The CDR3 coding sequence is TGTGCCAGCCTTTCTGACGGCGGGCACGAGCAGTACTTC. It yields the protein CASLSDGGHEQYF.

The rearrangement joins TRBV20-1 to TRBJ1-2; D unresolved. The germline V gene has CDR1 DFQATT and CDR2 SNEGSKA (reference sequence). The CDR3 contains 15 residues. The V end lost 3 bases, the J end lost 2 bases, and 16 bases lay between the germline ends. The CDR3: CSASLPQSGNYGYTF. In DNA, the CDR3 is TGCAGTGCTAGTCTACCTCAATCGGGGAACTATGGCTACACCTTC.

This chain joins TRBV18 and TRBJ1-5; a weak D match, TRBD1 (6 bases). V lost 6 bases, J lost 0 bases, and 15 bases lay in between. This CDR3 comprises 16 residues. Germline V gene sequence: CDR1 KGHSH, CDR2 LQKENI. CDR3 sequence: CASSRGPTDSNQPQHF. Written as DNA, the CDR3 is TGTGCCAGCTCCAGGGGTCCGACAGATAGCAATCAGCCCCAGCATTTT.

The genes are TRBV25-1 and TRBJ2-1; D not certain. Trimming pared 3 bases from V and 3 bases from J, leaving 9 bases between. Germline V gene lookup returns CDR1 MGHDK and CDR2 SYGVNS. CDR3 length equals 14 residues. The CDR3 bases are TGTGCCAGCAGTGACCCCGCGGACTACAATGAGCAGTTCTTC. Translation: CASSDPADYNEQFF.

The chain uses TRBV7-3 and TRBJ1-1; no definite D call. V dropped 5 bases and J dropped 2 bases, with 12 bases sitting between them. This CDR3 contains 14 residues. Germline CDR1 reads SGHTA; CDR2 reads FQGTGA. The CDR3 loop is CASSASAENTEAFF. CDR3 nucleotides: TGTGCCAGCAGCGCTTCGGCGGAAAACACTGAAGCTTTCTTT.

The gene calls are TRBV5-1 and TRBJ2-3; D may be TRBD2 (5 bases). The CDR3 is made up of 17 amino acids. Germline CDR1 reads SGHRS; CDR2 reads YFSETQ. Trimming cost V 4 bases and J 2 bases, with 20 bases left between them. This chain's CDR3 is CASSQNSLRGNTDTQYF. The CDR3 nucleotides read TGCGCCAGCAGCCAGAACTCGCTCCGAGGGAACACAGATACGCAGTATTTT.

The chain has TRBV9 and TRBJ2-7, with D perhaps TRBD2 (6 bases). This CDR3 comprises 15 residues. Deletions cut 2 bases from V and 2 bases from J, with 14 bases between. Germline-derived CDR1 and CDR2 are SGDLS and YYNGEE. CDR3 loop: CASSVGPGVTYEQYF. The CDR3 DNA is TGTGCCAGCAGCGTGGGCCCGGGAGTTACCTACGAGCAGTACTTC.

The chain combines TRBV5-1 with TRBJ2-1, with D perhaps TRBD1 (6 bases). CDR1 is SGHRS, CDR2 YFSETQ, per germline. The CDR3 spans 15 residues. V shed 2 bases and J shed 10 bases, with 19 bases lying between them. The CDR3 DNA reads TGCGCCAGCAGCTTAGGACAGTTGCGGTTAGAGGAGCAGTTCTTC. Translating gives CASSLGQLRLEEQFF.

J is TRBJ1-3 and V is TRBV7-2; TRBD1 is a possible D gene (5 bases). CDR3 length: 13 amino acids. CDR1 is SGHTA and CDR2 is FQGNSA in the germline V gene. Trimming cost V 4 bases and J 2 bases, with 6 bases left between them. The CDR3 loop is CASSWGAGNTIYF. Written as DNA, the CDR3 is TGTGCCAGCAGCTGGGGGGCTGGAAACACCATATATTTT.

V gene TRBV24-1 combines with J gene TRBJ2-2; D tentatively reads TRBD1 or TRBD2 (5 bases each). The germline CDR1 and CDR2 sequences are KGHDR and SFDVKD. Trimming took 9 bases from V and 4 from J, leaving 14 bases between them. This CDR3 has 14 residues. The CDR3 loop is CATGWGLTTGELFF. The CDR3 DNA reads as TGTGCCACCGGATGGGGGTTAACCACCGGGGAGCTGTTTTTT.

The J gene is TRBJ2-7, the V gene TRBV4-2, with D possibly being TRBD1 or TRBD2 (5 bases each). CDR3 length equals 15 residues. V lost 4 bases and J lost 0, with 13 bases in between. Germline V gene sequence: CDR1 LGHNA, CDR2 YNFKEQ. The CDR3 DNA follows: TGTGCCAGCAGCCCAGGGAGCGGTAGCTCCTACGAGCAGTACTTC. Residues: CASSPGSGSSYEQYF.

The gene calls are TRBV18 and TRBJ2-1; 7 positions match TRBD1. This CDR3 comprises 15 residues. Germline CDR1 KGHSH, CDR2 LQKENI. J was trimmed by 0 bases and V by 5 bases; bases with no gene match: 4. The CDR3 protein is CASSVQGNSYNEQFF. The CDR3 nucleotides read TGTGCCAGCTCAGTACAGGGGAACTCCTACAATGAGCAGTTCTTC.

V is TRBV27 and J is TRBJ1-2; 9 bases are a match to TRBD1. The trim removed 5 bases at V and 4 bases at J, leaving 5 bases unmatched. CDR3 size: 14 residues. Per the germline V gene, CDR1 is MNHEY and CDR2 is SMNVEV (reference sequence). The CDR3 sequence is CASSMDRGGYGYTF. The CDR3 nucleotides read TGTGCCAGCAGTATGGACAGGGGTGGCTATGGCTACACCTTC.

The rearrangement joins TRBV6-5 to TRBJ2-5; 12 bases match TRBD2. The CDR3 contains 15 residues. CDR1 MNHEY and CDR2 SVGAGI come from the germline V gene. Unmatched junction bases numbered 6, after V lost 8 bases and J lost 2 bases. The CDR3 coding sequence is TGTGCCAGCGGGAGACTAGCGGGAGATCAAGAGACCCAGTACTTC. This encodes CASGRLAGDQETQYF.